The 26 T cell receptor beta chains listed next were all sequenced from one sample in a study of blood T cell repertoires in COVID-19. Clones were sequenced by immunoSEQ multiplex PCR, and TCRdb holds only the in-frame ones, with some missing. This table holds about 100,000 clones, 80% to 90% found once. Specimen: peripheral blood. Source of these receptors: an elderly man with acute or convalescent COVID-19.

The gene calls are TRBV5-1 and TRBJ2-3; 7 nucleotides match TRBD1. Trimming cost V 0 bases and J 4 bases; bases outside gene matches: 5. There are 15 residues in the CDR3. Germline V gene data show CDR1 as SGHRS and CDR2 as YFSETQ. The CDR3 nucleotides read TGCGCCAGCAGCTTGGACGTCGGGACAGCAGATACGCAGTATTTT. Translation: CASSLDVGTADTQYF.

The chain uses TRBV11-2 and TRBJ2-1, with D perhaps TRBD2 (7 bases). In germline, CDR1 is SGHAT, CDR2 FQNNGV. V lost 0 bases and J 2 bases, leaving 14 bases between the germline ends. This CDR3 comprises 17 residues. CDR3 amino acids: CASSLDLGGGPYNEQFF. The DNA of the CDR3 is TGTGCCAGCAGCTTAGATCTAGGGGGAGGGCCCTACAATGAGCAGTTCTTC.

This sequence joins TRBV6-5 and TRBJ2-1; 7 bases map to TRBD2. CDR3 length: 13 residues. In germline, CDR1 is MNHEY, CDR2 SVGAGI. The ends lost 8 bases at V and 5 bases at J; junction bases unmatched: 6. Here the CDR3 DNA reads TGTGCCAGCTGGGGCGGGAGACACAATGAGCAGTTCTTC. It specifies CASWGGRHNEQFF.

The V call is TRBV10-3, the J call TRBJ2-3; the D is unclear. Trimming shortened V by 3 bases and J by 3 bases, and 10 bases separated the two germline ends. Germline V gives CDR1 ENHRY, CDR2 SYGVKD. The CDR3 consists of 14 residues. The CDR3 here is CAISDGSSTDTQYF. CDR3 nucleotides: TGTGCCATCAGTGATGGTAGTAGTACAGATACGCAGTATTTT.

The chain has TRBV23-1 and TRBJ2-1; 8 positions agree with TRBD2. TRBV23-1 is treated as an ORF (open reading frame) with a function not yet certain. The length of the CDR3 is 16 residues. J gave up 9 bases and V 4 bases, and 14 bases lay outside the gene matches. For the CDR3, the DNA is TGCGCCAGCAGTCCCCGCACGGGAGGGCCGGCAGGTGAGCAGTTCTTC. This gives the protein CASSPRTGGPAGEQFF.

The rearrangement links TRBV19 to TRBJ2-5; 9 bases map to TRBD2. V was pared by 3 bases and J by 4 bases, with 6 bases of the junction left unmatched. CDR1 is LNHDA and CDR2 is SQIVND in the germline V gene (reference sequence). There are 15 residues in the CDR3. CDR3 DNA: TGTGCCAGTAGTATCGTTAGCGGGAGAGGAGAGACCCAGTACTTC. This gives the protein CASSIVSGRGETQYF.

The CDR3 DNA reads as TGTGCCAGCAGTTACTTGGGACAGTCCTACGAGCAGTACTTC. Residues: CASSYLGQSYEQYF. The rearrangement uses TRBV6-5 and TRBJ2-7; TRBD1 agrees at 7 bases. There are 14 residues in the CDR3. V shed 1 base, J shed 1 base, and the junction held 1 base outside the gene matches. The V gene's germline CDR1 is MNHEY and CDR2 SVGAGI.

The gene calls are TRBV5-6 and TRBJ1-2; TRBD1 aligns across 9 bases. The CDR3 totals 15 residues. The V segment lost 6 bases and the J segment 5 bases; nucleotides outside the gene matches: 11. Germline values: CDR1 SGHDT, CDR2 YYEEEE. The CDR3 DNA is TGTGCCAGCAACCGGGGACAGGGTTTTTATTATGGCTACACCTTC. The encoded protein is CASNRGQGFYYGYTF.

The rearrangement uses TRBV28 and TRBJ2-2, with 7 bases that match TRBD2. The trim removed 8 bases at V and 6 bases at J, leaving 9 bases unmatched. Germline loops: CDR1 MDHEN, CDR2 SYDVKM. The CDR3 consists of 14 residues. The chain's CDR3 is CASRTGGVAGELFF. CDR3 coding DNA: TGTGCCAGCCGTACGGGGGGAGTGGCCGGGGAGCTGTTTTTT.

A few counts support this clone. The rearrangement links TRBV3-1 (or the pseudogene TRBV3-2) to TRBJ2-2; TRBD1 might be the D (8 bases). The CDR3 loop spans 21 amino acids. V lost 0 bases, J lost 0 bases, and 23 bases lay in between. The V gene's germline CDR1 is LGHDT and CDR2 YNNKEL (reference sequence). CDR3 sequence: CASSQDWTGYRGLTNTGELFF. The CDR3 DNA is TGTGCCAGCAGCCAAGATTGGACAGGGTATAGGGGACTAACGAACACCGGGGAGCTGTTTTTT.

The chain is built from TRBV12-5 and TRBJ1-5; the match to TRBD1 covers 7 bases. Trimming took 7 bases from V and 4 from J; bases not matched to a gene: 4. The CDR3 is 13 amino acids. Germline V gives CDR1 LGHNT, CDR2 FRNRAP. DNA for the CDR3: TGTGCTAGTGCCCAGGGGGTAAATCAGCCCCAGCATTTT. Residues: CASAQGVNQPQHF.

The CDR3 spells CASSSSGQNTGELFF. Here the CDR3 DNA reads TGTGCCAGCAGCTCGAGCGGGCAGAACACCGGGGAGCTGTTTTTT. The chain carries TRBV6-5 and TRBJ2-2; D is perhaps TRBD2 (6 bases). This CDR3 spans 15 amino acids. V shed 6 bases and J shed 1 base, with 12 bases lying between them. Germline V lookup: CDR1 MNHEY, CDR2 SVGAGI.

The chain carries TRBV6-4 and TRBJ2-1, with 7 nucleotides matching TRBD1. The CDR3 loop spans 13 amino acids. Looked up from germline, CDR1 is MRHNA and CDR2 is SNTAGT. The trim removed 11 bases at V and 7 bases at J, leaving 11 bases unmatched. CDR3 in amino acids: CASSIDRVNEQFF. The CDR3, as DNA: TGTGCCTCAAGCATCGACAGGGTAAATGAGCAGTTCTTC.

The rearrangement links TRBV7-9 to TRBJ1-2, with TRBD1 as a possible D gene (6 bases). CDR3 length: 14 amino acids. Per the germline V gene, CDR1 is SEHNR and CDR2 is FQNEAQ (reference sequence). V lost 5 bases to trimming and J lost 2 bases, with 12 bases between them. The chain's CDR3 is CASSPSGGNYGYTF. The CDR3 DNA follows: TGTGCCAGCAGCCCTTCGGGGGGCAACTATGGCTACACCTTC.

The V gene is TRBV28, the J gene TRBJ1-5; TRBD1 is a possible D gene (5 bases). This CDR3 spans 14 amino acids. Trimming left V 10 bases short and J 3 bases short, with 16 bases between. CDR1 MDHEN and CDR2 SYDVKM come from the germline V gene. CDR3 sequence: CATETGGVNQPQHF. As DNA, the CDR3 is TGTGCCACCGAAACGGGGGGAGTCAATCAGCCCCAGCATTTT.

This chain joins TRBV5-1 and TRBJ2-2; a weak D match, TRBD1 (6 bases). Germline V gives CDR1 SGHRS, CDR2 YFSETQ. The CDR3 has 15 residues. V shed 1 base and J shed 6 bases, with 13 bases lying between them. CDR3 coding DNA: TGCGCCAGCAGCTTGTCTACGCAGGGGTCCGGGGAGCTGTTTTTT. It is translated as CASSLSTQGSGELFF. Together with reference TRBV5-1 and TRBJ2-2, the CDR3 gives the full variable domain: KAGVTQTPRYLIKTRGQQVTLSCSPISGHRSVSWYQQTPGQGLQFLFEYFSETQRNKGNFPGRFSGRQFSNSRSEMNVSTLELGDSALYLCASSLSTQGSGELFFGEGSRLTVL.

CDR3 region: CATSSGIGRAGELFF. The DNA for the CDR3 is TGTGCCACCTCCTCCGGAATAGGGAGGGCCGGGGAGCTGTTTTTT. The J gene is TRBJ2-2, the V gene TRBV10-3, with TRBD2 matching over 7 bases. This CDR3 spans 15 amino acids. Germline CDR1 is ENHRY and CDR2 is SYGVKD. V dropped 10 bases and J dropped 6; count of bases not matched to a gene: 14.

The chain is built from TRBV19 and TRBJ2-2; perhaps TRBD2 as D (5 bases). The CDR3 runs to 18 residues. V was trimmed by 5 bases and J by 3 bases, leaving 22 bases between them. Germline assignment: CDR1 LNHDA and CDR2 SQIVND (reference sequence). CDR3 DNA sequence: TGTGCCAGTAGTGGTCCTACTAGAGCGAGCTCTCACACCGGGGAGCTGTTTTTT. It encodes CASSGPTRASSHTGELFF.

CDR3 residues: CSASLPGAGNTIYF. CDR3 nucleotides: TGCAGTGCTAGTCTCCCGGGGGCTGGAAACACCATATATTTT. The chain uses TRBV20-1 and TRBJ1-3; TRBD1 might be the D (5 bases). The ends were cut back, 3 bases at V and 2 bases at J, with 11 bases in the middle. Germline V gives CDR1 DFQATT, CDR2 SNEGSKA (reference sequence). This CDR3 has 14 residues.

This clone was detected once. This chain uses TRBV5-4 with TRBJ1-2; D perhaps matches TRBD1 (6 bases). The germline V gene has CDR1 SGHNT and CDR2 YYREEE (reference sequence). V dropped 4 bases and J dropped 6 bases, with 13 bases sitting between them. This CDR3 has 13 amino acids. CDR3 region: CASSLGQLNGYTF. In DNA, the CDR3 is TGTGCCAGCAGCCTCGGACAGCTTAATGGCTACACCTTC.

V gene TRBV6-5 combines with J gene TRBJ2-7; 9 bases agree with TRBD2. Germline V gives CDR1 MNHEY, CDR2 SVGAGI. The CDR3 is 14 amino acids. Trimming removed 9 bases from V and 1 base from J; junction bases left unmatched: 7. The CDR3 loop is CASQGLAVSYEQYF. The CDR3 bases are TGTGCCAGTCAGGGACTAGCTGTATCCTACGAGCAGTACTTC.

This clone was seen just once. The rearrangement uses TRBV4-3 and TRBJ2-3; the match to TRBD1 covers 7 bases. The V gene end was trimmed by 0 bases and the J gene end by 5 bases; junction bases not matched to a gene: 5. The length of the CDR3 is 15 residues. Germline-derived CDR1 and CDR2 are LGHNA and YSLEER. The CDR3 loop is CASSQDLGGRDTQYF. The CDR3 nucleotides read TGCGCCAGCAGCCAAGACCTAGGGGGCAGAGATACGCAGTATTTT.

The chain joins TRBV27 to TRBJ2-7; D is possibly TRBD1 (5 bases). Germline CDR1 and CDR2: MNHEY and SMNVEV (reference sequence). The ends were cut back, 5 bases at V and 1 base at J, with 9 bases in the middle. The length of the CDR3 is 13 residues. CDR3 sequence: CASSIDSSYEQYF. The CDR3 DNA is TGTGCCAGCAGTATAGACAGTTCCTACGAGCAGTACTTC.

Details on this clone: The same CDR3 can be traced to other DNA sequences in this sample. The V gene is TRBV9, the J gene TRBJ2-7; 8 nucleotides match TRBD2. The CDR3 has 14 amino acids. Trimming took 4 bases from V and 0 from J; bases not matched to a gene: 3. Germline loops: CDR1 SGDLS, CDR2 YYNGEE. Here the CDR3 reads CASSPGTSSYEQYF. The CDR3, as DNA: TGTGCCAGCAGCCCGGGGACTAGCTCCTACGAGCAGTACTTC.

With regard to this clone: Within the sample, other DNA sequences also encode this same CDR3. CDR3 in DNA: TGTGCCAGCAGCCTAAACGGGAACACTGAAGCTTTCTTT. This translates into CASSLNGNTEAFF. J is TRBJ1-1 and V is TRBV7-9, with no clear D. The V and J ends lost 5 bases and 1 base respectively, with 8 bases between them. Germline values: CDR1 SEHNR, CDR2 FQNEAQ (reference sequence). The CDR3 sequence is 13 residues long. The whole variable domain, remainder taken from reference TRBV7-9 and TRBJ1-1, is DTGVSQNPRHKITKRGQNVTFRCDPISEHNRLYWYRQTLGQGPEFLTYFQNEAQLEKSRLLSDRFSAERPKGSFSTLEIQRTEQGDSAMYLCASSLNGNTEAFFGQGTRLTVV.

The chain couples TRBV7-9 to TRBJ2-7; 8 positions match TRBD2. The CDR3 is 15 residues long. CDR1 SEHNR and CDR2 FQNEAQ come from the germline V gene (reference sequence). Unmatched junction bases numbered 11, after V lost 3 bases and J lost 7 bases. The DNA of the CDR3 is TGTGCCAGCAGCTTCACCGAAGCGGGAGAAAGGGAGCAGTACTTC. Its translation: CASSFTEAGEREQYF.